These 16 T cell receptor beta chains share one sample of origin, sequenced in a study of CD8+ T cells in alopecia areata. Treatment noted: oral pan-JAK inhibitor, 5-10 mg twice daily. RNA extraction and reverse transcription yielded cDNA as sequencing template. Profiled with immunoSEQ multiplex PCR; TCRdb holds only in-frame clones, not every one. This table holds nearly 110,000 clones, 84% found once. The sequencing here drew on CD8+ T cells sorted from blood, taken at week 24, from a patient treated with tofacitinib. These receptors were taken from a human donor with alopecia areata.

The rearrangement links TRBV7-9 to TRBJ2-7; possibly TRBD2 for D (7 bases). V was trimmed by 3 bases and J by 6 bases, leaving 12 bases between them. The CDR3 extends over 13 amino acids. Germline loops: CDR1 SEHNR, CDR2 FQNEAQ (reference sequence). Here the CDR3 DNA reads TGTGCCAGCAGCTTCGGAAGGGGGGGCGAGCAGTACTTC. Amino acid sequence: CASSFGRGGEQYF.

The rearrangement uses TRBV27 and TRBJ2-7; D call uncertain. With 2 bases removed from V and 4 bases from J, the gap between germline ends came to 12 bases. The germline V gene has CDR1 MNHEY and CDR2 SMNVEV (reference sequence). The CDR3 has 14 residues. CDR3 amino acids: CASSLNTAFYEQYF. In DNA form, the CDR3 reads TGTGCCAGCAGTTTAAATACAGCCTTTTACGAGCAGTACTTC.

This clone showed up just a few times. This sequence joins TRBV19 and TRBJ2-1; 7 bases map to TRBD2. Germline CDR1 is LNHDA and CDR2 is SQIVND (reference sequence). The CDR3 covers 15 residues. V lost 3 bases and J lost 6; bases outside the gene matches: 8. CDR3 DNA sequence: TGTGCCAGTAGTATTCGACCAACGGGAGGCAATGAGCAGTTCTTC. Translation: CASSIRPTGGNEQFF.

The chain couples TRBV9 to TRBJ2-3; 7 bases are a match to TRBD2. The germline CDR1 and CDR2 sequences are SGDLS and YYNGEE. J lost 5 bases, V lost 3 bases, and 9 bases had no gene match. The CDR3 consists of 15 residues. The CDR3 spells CASSEPERGRDTQYF. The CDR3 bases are TGTGCCAGCAGCGAACCGGAGCGGGGTCGAGATACGCAGTATTTT.

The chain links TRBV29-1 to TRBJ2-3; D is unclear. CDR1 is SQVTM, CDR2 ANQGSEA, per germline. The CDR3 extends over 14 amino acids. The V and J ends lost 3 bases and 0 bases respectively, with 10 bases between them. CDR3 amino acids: CSVEGTISTDTQYF. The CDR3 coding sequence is TGCAGCGTTGAGGGTACTATTAGCACAGATACGCAGTATTTT.

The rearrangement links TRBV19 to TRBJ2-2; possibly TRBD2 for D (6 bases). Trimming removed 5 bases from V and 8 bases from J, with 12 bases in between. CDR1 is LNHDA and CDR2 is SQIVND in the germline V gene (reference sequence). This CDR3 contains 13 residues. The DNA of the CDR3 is TGTGCCAGTAGTCCGCCCGGGACTGGGGAGCTGTTTTTT. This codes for CASSPPGTGELFF. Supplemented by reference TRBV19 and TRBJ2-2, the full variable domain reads DGGITQSPKYLFRKEGQNVTLSCEQNLNHDAMYWYRQDPGQGLRLIYYSQIVNDFQKGDIAEGYSVSREKKESFPLTVTSAQKNPTAFYLCASSPPGTGELFFGEGSRLTVL.

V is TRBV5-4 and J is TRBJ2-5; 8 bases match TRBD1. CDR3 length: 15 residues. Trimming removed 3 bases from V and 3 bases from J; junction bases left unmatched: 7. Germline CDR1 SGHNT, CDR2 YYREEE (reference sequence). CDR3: CASSSQIQGEETQYF. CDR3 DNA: TGTGCCAGCAGCTCTCAAATACAGGGGGAAGAGACCCAGTACTTC.

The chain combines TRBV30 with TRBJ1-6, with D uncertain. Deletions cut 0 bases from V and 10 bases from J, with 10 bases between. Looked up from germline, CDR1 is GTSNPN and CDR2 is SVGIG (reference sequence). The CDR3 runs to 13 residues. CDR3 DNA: TGTGCCTGGAGTGTAACGGGGAGGTCACCCCTCCACTTT. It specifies CAWSVTGRSPLHF.

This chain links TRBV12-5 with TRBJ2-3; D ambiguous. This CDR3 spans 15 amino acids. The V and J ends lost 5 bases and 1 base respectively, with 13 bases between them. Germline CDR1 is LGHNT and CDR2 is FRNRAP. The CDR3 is CASGALSGGTDTQYF. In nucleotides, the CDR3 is TGTGCTAGTGGTGCCCTTTCTGGCGGCACAGATACGCAGTATTTT.

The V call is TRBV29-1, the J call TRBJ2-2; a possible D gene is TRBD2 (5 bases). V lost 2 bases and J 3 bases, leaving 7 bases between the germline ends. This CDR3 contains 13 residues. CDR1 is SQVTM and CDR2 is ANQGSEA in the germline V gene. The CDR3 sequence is CSVELRDTGELFF. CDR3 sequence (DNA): TGCAGCGTTGAATTGCGGGACACCGGGGAGCTGTTTTTT.

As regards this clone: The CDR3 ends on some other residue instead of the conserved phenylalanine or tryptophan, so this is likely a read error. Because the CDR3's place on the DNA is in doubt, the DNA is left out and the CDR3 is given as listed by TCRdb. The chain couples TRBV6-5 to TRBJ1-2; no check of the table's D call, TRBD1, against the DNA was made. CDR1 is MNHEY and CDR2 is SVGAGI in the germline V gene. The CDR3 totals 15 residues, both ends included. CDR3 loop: CASSPYGTGGGLDVL.

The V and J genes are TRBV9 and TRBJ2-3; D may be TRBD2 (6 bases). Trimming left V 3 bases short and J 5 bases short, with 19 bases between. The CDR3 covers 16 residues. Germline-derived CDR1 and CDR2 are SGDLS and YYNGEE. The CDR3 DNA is TGTGCCAGCAGCGCCCGGGGACTGTGGGGCGGAGATACGCAGTATTTT. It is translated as CASSARGLWGGDTQYF.

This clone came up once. The CDR3 nucleotides are TGCGCCAGCAGCCAAGGAGCGGGGCCCTACAATGAGCAGTTCTTC. Translation: CASSQGAGPYNEQFF. V gene TRBV4-3 combines with J gene TRBJ2-1, with 7 bases that match TRBD2. The length of the CDR3 is 15 residues. Looked up from germline, CDR1 is LGHNA and CDR2 is YSLEER. J was trimmed by 2 bases and V by 1 base; bases with no gene match: 2.

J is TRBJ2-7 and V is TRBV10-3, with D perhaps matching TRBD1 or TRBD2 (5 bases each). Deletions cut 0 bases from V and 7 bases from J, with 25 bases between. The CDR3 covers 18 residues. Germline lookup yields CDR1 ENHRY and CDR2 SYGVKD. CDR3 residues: CAISESDEGNHPPWEQYF. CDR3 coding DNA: TGTGCCATCAGTGAGTCCGATGAGGGGAACCATCCTCCTTGGGAGCAGTACTTC.

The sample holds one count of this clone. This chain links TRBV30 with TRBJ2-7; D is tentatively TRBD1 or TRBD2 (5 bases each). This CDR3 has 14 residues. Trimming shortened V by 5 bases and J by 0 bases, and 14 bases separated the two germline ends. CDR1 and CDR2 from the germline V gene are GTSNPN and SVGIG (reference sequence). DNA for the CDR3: TGTGCCTGGGTGGAGGCAGGGACCTCCTACGAGCAGTACTTC. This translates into CAWVEAGTSYEQYF.

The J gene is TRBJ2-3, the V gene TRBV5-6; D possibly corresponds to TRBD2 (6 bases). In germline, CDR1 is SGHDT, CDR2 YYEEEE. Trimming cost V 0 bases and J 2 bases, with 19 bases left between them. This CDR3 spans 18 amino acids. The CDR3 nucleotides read TGTGCCAGCAGCTTGGCCTGGCGGGACGAAACCCTCACAGATACGCAGTATTTT. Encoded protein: CASSLAWRDETLTDTQYF.